The 13 T cell receptor beta chains below all came from one sample that was sequenced in a study of T cell changes during pregnancy in multiple sclerosis. Here immunoSEQ multiplex PCR was the method, and the copy in TCRdb shows in-frame clones only, minus some. The sample consists of approximately 89,000 clones, roughly 94% of them appearing once. The sequences come from peripheral blood, collected in the third trimester of pregnancy. The receptor set was obtained from a female donor with multiple sclerosis, enrolled in a pregnancy study.

V is TRBV6-1 and J is TRBJ1-2, with a possible D match to TRBD1 (6 bases). This CDR3 spans 13 amino acids. Germline lookup yields CDR1 MNHNS and CDR2 SASEGT. V was shortened by 3 bases and J by 4 bases, with 9 bases between the two germline ends. The CDR3 region is CASSETDSYGYTF. CDR3 sequence (DNA): TGTGCCAGCAGTGAGACGGACAGCTATGGCTACACCTTC.

This clone was counted a few times. The J gene is TRBJ2-1, the V gene TRBV7-8; the match to TRBD2 covers 12 bases. The CDR3 has 16 residues. Per germline, CDR1 SGHVS and CDR2 FQNEAQ. V lost 2 bases and J lost 8; bases outside the gene matches: 7. The chain's CDR3 is CASSLTSGRRFDEQFF. Here the CDR3 DNA reads TGTGCCAGCAGCTTAACTAGCGGGAGGAGATTCGATGAGCAGTTCTTC.

This chain links TRBV29-1 with TRBJ1-1; TRBD1 matches at 7 bases. After removal of 7 bases from V and 4 bases from J, the junction contained 12 bases not matched to a gene. CDR3 length: 14 amino acids. Germline CDR1 is SQVTM and CDR2 is ANQGSEA. The CDR3 DNA reads as TGCAGCGGAGAAACGACAGGGATAGGCACTGAAGCTTTCTTT. Amino acid sequence: CSGETTGIGTEAFF.

This chain links TRBV11-2 with TRBJ1-1, with D unresolved. In germline, CDR1 is SGHAT, CDR2 FQNNGV. The CDR3 has 12 amino acids. V was cut by 9 bases and J by 5 bases, with 13 bases left in between. CDR3 loop: CASSIGMTEAFF. CDR3 in DNA: TGTGCCAGTTCGATCGGGATGACTGAAGCTTTCTTT.

The chain recombines TRBV13 with TRBJ2-1, with D possibly TRBD1 on 6 matching bases. This CDR3 has 12 residues. The V gene's germline CDR1 is PRHDT and CDR2 FYEKMQ (reference sequence). Trimming took 6 bases from V and 5 from J, leaving 8 bases between them. This CDR3 is CASSRTDNEQFF. The CDR3 DNA reads TGTGCCAGCAGTCGGACAGACAATGAGCAGTTCTTC.

V is TRBV5-1 and J is TRBJ2-1; TRBD2 agrees at 12 bases. Germline V gene sequence: CDR1 SGHRS, CDR2 YFSETQ. The V segment lost 2 bases and the J segment 7 bases; nucleotides outside the gene matches: 10. This CDR3 comprises 17 residues. CDR3: CASSFGLAGQVTNEQFF. CDR3 in DNA: TGCGCCAGCAGCTTCGGACTAGCGGGGCAGGTCACAAATGAGCAGTTCTTC.

The chain recombines TRBV19 with TRBJ2-1; TRBD1 is a possible D gene (6 bases). There are 13 residues in the CDR3. In germline, CDR1 is LNHDA, CDR2 SQIVND (reference sequence). Trimming took 3 bases from V and 6 from J, leaving 9 bases between them. CDR3 amino acids: CASSMGAGNEQFF. As DNA, the CDR3 is TGTGCCAGTAGTATGGGGGCGGGCAATGAGCAGTTCTTC.

The chain employs TRBV27 and TRBJ2-3; 7 bases are shared with TRBD1. This CDR3 has 15 amino acids. Germline-derived CDR1 and CDR2 are MNHEY and SMNVEV (reference sequence). V shed 2 bases, J shed 2 bases, and the junction held 4 bases outside the gene matches. The CDR3: CASSLRDRATDTQYF. Written as DNA, the CDR3 is TGTGCCAGCAGTTTAAGGGACAGAGCCACAGATACGCAGTATTTT.

The V and J genes are TRBV10-1 and TRBJ1-1, with D unclear. This CDR3 is built from 15 residues. CDR1 WNHNN and CDR2 SYGVQD come from the germline V gene (reference sequence). The V and J ends lost 6 bases and 4 bases respectively, with 18 bases between them. CDR3 nucleotide sequence: TGCGCCAGCAGCCCGACGGGGAGGACGTCCACTGAAGCTTTCTTT. Protein product: CASSPTGRTSTEAFF.

The chain uses TRBV30 and TRBJ2-1, with 10 bases identical to TRBD2. The CDR3 extends over 14 amino acids. Trimming cost V 4 bases and J 6 bases; bases outside gene matches: 6. The V gene's germline CDR1 is GTSNPN and CDR2 SVGIG (reference sequence). The CDR3 coding sequence is TGTGCCTGGATCTTAGCGGGAGGTCGCAATGAGCAGTTCTTC. Amino acid sequence: CAWILAGGRNEQFF.

CDR3 sequence (DNA): TGCGCCAGCAGCTTCCCTCAGGGGAATGAGCAGTTCTTC. It codes for CASSFPQGNEQFF. The rearrangement links TRBV5-1 to TRBJ2-1; a weak D match, TRBD1 (6 bases). Per the germline V gene, CDR1 is SGHRS and CDR2 is YFSETQ. This CDR3 spans 13 amino acids. With 2 bases removed from V and 7 bases from J, the gap between germline ends came to 10 bases.

The V gene is TRBV5-5, the J gene TRBJ2-1; TRBD2 aligns across 7 bases. The CDR3 spans 17 residues. With 4 bases clipped from V and 4 bases from J, the junction kept 14 bases outside the gene matches. Germline CDR1 reads SGHKS; CDR2 reads YYEKEE (reference sequence). The CDR3 loop reads CASSRGVSSGGYNEQFF. The CDR3 bases are TGTGCCAGCAGCAGGGGCGTCTCTAGCGGAGGTTACAATGAGCAGTTCTTC.

The chain uses TRBV5-1 and TRBJ2-2; D perhaps matches TRBD1 (5 bases). Trimming took 0 bases from V and 5 from J, leaving 17 bases between them. This CDR3 region has 17 residues. Germline CDR1 and CDR2: SGHRS and YFSETQ. The CDR3 loop is CASSLDPGRARTGELFF. The CDR3 DNA reads as TGCGCCAGCAGCTTGGATCCAGGCAGGGCCAGAACCGGGGAGCTGTTTTTT.